This TCR beta chain was captured by sequencing in a study of metastatic and nonmetastatic thyroid tumors. Study-level information: Malignant thyroid and benign thyroid patients provided blood and tumor or nodule tissue whose repertoires were compared. Broader study findings: Within blood and tumor, benign nodules reportedly had significantly lower TCR beta diversity than malignant thyroid tumors did.

This clone has ten or more counts. What it binds is unknown. The same CDR3 can be traced to other DNA sequences in this sample. Per the original data handling: To classify distant metastasis in papillary thyroid cancer, a model was built from CDR3 differences across clinicopathological groups. TCRdb re-called the PCR reads through MiXCR. These V and J calls derive from TCRdb rather than the authors' analysis. The profile shows some 34,000 clones, over 15% of them singletons. Looked up from germline, CDR1 is LNHDA and CDR2 is SQIVND (reference sequence). V lost 5 bases and J lost 4, with 13 bases in between. This CDR3 contains 14 residues. Thyroid surgery had not been preceded by any treatment in any patient.

V is TRBV19 and J is TRBJ2-3; D unclear. This receptor was taken from a female donor with papillary thyroid cancer or a benign thyroid nodule (not recorded which). Some clones in this sample may be carry-over from other donors' samples. Input material: blood. CDR3 sequence reads: CASSSVNEADTQYF. CDR3 DNA: TGTGCCAGTAGTTCCGTTAACGAGGCAGATACGCAGTATTTT.